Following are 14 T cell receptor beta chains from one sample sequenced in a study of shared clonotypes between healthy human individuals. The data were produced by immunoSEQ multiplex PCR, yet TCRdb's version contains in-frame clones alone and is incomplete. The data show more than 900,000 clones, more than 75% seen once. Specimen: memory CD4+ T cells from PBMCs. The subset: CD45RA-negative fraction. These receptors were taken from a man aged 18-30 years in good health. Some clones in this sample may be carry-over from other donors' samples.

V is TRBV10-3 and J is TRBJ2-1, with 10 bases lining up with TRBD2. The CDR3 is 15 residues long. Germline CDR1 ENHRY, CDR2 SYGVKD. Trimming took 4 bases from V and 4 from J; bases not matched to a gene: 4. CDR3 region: CAISGRTSGYNEQFF. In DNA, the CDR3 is TGTGCCATCAGTGGGAGGACTAGCGGTTACAATGAGCAGTTCTTC.

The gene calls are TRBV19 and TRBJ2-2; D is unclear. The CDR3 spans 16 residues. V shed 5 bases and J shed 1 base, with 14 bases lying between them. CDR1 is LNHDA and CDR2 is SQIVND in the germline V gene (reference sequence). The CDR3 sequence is CASSSPPRLNTGELFF. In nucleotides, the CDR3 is TGTGCCAGTAGTTCCCCCCCCCGGCTGAACACCGGGGAGCTGTTTTTT.

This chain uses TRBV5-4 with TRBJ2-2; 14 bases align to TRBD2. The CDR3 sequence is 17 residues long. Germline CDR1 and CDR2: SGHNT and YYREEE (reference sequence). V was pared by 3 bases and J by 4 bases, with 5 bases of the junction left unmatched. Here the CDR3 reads CASSSGLAGVATGELFF. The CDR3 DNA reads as TGTGCCAGCAGCTCGGGACTAGCGGGGGTGGCCACCGGGGAGCTGTTTTTT.

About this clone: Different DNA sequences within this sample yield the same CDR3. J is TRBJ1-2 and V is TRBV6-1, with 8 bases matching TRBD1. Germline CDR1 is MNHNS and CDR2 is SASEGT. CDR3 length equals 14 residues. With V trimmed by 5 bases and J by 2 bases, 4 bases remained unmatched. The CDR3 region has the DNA TGTGCCAGCAGTCGGGACAGGACAAACTATGGCTACACCTTC. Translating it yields CASSRDRTNYGYTF.

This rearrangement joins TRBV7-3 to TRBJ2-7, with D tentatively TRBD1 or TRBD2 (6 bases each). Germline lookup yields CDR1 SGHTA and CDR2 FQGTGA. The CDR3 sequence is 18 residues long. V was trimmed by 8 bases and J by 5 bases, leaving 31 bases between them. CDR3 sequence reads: CASLKKGGSGEVTHEQYF. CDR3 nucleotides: TGTGCCAGCCTTAAAAAAGGGGGTAGCGGAGAGGTCACCCACGAGCAGTACTTC.

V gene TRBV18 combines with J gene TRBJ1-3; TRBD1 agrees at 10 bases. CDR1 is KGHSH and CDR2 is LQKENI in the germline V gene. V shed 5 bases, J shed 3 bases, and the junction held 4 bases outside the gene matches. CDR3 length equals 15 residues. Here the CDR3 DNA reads TGTGCCAGCTCAGACAGGGGGCGGTATGGAAACACCATATATTTT. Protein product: CASSDRGRYGNTIYF.

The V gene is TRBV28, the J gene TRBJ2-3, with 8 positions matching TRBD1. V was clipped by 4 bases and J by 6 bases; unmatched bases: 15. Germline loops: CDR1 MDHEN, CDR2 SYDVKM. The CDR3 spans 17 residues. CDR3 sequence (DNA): TGTGCCAGCAGTTCCGAAACCGGGACAGGAAGCCTCGATACGCAGTATTTT. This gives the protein CASSSETGTGSLDTQYF. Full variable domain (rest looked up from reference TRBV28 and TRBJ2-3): DVKVTQSSRYLVKRTGEKVFLECVQDMDHENMFWYRQDPGLGLRLIYFSYDVKMKEKGDIPEGYSVSREKKERFSLILESASTNQTSMYLCASSSETGTGSLDTQYFGPGTRLTVL.

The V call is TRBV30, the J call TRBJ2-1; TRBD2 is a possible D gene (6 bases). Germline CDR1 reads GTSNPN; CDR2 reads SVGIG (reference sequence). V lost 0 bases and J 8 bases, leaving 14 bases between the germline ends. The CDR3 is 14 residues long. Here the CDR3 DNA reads TGTGCCTGGAGTGTAGGCGGGATACGCGATGAGCAGTTCTTC. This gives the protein CAWSVGGIRDEQFF.

The CDR3 protein is CASSSLAGGSNEQFF. The CDR3, as DNA: TGTGCCAGCAGTTCCCTAGCGGGAGGGTCCAATGAGCAGTTCTTC. The rearrangement links TRBV27 to TRBJ2-1; 12 bases agree with TRBD2. The trim removed 4 bases at V and 6 bases at J, leaving 4 bases unmatched. Germline V CDR1 and CDR2: MNHEY, SMNVEV (reference sequence). This CDR3 is 15 amino acids long.

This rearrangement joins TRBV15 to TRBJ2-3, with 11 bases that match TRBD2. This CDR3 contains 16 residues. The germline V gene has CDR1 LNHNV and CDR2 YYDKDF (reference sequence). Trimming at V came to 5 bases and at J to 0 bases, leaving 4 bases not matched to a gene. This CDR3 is CATSRGLAASTDTQYF. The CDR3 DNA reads TGTGCCACCAGCCGGGGACTAGCGGCTAGCACAGATACGCAGTATTTT.

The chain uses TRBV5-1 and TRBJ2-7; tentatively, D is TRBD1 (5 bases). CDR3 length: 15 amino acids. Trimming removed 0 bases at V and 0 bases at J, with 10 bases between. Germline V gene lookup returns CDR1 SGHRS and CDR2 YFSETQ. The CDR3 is CASSLASQDSYEQYF. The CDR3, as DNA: TGCGCCAGCAGCTTGGCATCACAGGACTCCTACGAGCAGTACTTC.

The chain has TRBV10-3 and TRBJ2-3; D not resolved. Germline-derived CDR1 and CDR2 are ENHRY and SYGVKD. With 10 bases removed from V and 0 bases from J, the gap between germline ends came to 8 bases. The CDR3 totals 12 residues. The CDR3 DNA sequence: TGTGCCACAGGCAGGAGCACAGATACGCAGTATTTT. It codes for CATGRSTDTQYF.

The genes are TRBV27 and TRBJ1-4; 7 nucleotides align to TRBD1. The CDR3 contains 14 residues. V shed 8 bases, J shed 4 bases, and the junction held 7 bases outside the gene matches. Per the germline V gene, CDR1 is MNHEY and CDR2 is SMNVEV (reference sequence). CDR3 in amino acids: CASGRGRFNEKLFF. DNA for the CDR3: TGTGCCAGCGGGAGGGGGCGTTTTAATGAAAAACTGTTTTTT.

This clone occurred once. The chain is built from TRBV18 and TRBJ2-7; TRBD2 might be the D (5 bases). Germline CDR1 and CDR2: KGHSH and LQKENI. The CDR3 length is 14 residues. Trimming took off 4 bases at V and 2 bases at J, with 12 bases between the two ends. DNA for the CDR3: TGTGCCAGCTCACGGGTTGGGGAGCCCTACGAGCAGTACTTC. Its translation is CASSRVGEPYEQYF.